The 5 T cell receptor beta chains below were found in one sample sequenced in a study of cytomegalovirus exposure and HLA in healthy donors (dated by TCRdb to 2017 to 2019). Preparation of the library involved the immunoSEQ multiplex PCR assay. For the multiplex PCR, a mixture combining 60 forward primers for TCR Vbeta segments and 13 reverse primers for TCR Jbeta segments was used. Drawn from immuneACCESS, this table holds only the in-frame rearrangements with V and J called that TCRdb kept. Clones are partly lost; checked studies trace under half to an unresolved V gene and leave the rest unexplained. The sample records some 98,000 clones, 81% of which are singletons. The ten top clones hold about 9.4% of the sample. The sequenced sample consisted of PBMCs. Receptors were obtained from a human donor in good health.

V is TRBV5-4 and J is TRBJ2-1, with 7 bases identical to TRBD2. The germline V gene has CDR1 SGHNT and CDR2 YYREEE (reference sequence). This CDR3 spans 13 amino acids. J gave up 10 bases and V 0 bases, and 4 bases lay outside the gene matches. This chain's CDR3 is CASSLESGMEQFF. CDR3 sequence (DNA): TGTGCCAGCAGCTTGGAGAGCGGGATGGAGCAGTTCTTC.

This clone has more than one count but fewer than ten. The genes are TRBV4-3 and TRBJ2-7, with 10 bases aligning to TRBD2. Per the germline V gene, CDR1 is LGHNA and CDR2 is YSLEER. V lost 3 bases to trimming and J lost 2 bases; unmatched junction nucleotides: 4. The CDR3 has 15 residues. Here the CDR3 DNA reads TGCGCCAGCAGCCACGGACTAGCGGCGACCTACGAGCAGTACTTC. Encoded protein: CASSHGLAATYEQYF.

V and J are TRBV7-6 and TRBJ2-7; 8 positions agree with TRBD1. Germline-derived CDR1 and CDR2 are SGHVS and FNYEAQ. This CDR3 comprises 11 residues. Unmatched junction bases numbered 6, after V lost 5 bases and J lost 12 bases. The CDR3 sequence is CASSDGQGRYF. For the CDR3, the DNA is TGTGCCAGCAGCGATGGACAGGGTCGGTACTTC.

The CDR3 sequence: CASRYPNETSVPGELFF. The CDR3 DNA reads as TGCGCCAGCAGATACCCTAACGAGACTAGCGTGCCCGGGGAGCTGTTTTTT. V gene TRBV5-1 combines with J gene TRBJ2-2, with 8 bases matching TRBD2. Germline trimming cut 5 bases from V and 6 bases from J; bases unmatched to any gene: 15. Germline V gene sequence: CDR1 SGHRS, CDR2 YFSETQ. This CDR3 region has 17 residues.

The genes are TRBV7-6 and TRBJ1-1; D gene ambiguous. The CDR3 loop spans 16 amino acids. Trimming removed 5 bases at V and 1 base at J, with 17 bases between. Germline CDR1 SGHVS, CDR2 FNYEAQ. For the CDR3, the DNA is TGTGCCAGCAGCCACCTAGGAGGCTTAGGGAACACTGAAGCTTTCTTT. Amino acids: CASSHLGGLGNTEAFF. Complete variable domain (other parts from reference TRBV7-6 and TRBJ1-1): GAGVSQSPRYKVTKRGQDVALRCDPISGHVSLYWYRQALGQGPEFLTYFNYEAQQDKSGLPNDRFSAERPEGSISTLTIQRTEQRDSAMYRCASSHLGGLGNTEAFFGQGTRLTVV.